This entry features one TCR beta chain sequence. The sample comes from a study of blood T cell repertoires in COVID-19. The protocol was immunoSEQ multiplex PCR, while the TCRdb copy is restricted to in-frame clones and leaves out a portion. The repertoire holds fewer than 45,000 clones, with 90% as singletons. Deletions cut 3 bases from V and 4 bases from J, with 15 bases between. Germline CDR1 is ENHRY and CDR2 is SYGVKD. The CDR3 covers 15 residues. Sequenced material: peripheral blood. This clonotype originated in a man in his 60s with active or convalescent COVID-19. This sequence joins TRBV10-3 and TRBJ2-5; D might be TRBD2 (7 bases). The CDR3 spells CAISDLGGASETQYF. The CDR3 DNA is TGTGCCATCAGTGACCTTGGGGGGGCATCAGAGACCCAGTACTTC.